The rows below give T cell receptor beta chains drawn from one sample of a study of tissue T cells after allogeneic stem cell transplantation. Method: immunoSEQ multiplex PCR; TCRdb's copy keeps in-frame clones and lacks some. The sample holds 35,000 to 50,000 clones; 92% are singletons and the top ten take 3% to 4%. Source: blood, taken before transplantation. The origin of the receptors is a woman aged 40 to 75 who later had graft-versus-host disease after an allogeneic stem cell transplant. The CDR3 runs from the conserved cysteine through the conserved F or W. D genes are given only for firm matches. Rows give clone size only sometimes, using once, few, many, or a class for an expanded clone.

DNA,CDR3,J,D,size,V
TGCGCCAGCAGCCAAGACACACAGACTTTTGAAGCTTTCTTT,CASSQDTQTFEAFF,TRBJ1-1,-,-,TRBV4-3
TGCGCCAGCAGGCCGAACAGGGTAATAAATTCACCCCTCCACTTT,CASRPNRVINSPLHF,TRBJ1-6,-,-,TRBV10-2
TGTGCCAGCAGTCGGGGGCGGGGCTACACCTTC,CASSRGRGYTF,TRBJ1-2,-,-,TRBV6-5
TGTGCCAGCAGTGTCATAGACCCCGGGGGGACTGGGGCCAACGTCCTGACTTTC,CASSVIDPGGTGANVLTF,TRBJ2-6,TRBD2,-,TRBV2
TGTGCCAGCGGGCAGGGGGTCTCCTACGAGCAGTACTTC,CASGQGVSYEQYF,TRBJ2-7,TRBD1,-,TRBV2
TGTGCCAGCAGCTTGATGTTGGGCGAGCAGTACTTC,CASSLMLGEQYF,TRBJ2-7,-,-,TRBV5-4
TGTGCCAGCAGCTTAGGTCTAGCGGGAGTATCAGGGGAGACCCAGTACTTC,CASSLGLAGVSGETQYF,TRBJ2-5,TRBD2,-,TRBV7-2
TGTGCCAGCAGTTTTGGGTACAGGGAGAACACTGAAGCTTTCTTT,CASSFGYRENTEAFF,TRBJ1-1,-,-,TRBV27
TGTGCCACCAGCCGAGGGCGAGGGGATAGCAATCAGCCCCAGCATTTT,CATSRGRGDSNQPQHF,TRBJ1-5,-,-,TRBV15
TGTGCCAGCAGCTCCGCAGCGGGGGTGCCTCAAGAGACCCAGTACTTC,CASSSAAGVPQETQYF,TRBJ2-5,TRBD2,-,TRBV7-2
TGTGCCAGCAGTTTAAGGGCCAGGGACAGAAGAAGGGAGCTGTTTTTT,CASSLRARDRRRELFF,TRBJ2-2,TRBD1,-,TRBV6-2/TRBV6-3
TGTGCCAGCAGCATTAGCGGGATGACAGATACGCAGTATTTT,CASSISGMTDTQYF,TRBJ2-3,TRBD2,-,TRBV13
TGTGCCAGCAGCGCACAAGACAGGGAAAGCACTGAAGCTTTCTTT,CASSAQDRESTEAFF,TRBJ1-1,TRBD1,-,TRBV11-2
TGTGCCAGCAGTTACGGGGTAGGCACCGGGGAGCTGTTTTTT,CASSYGVGTGELFF,TRBJ2-2,-,-,TRBV6-5
TGTGCCACCAGTGACTTCGGGACTAGCGGGGGGGTTTTTCGTTGGGAGCAGTTCTTC,CATSDFGTSGGVFRWEQFF,TRBJ2-1,TRBD2,-,TRBV24-1
TGTGCCAGCAGCACCCGACCTATCCGGGACAGGGGCTACGAGCAGTACTTC,CASSTRPIRDRGYEQYF,TRBJ2-7,TRBD1,-,TRBV11-2
TGTGCCAGCAGTGAACCCTCACCGGCCCCAGAGACCCAGTACTTC,CASSEPSPAPETQYF,TRBJ2-5,-,-,TRBV2
TGTGCCAGCAGCGCACGGCCACTAGCGGGGGCCTACGAGCAGTACTTC,CASSARPLAGAYEQYF,TRBJ2-7,TRBD2,-,TRBV7-2
TGTGCTTCTTTCAGAGCGGGTGTCTCCTACGAGCAGTACTTC,CASFRAGVSYEQYF,TRBJ2-7,-,-,TRBV6-6
TGTGCCAGCAGCCGGGGACGACTGACCTACGAGCAGTACTTC,CASSRGRLTYEQYF,TRBJ2-7,-,-,TRBV6-2/TRBV6-3
TGTGCCAGCAGTGAACGGCAGGGGGCCGTCGGGGAGCTGTTTTTT,CASSERQGAVGELFF,TRBJ2-2,TRBD1,-,TRBV6-1
TGTGCCAGTAGTATAGATCATCTCTCACTAGCGAACAATGAGCAGTTCTTC,CASSIDHLSLANNEQFF,TRBJ2-1,TRBD2,-,TRBV19
TGTGCCAGTACCGTCAGCCTCTACTATGGCTACACCTTC,CASTVSLYYGYTF,TRBJ1-2,-,-,TRBV19
TGTGCCAGCAGCTTGTCAGGGGTCTCCTACAATGAGCAGTTCTTC,CASSLSGVSYNEQFF,TRBJ2-1,-,-,TRBV7-6
TGTGCCAGCTGGGGTAGGGGGCTGGGTTGGAACGAGCAGTACTTC,CASWGRGLGWNEQYF,TRBJ2-7,TRBD1,-,TRBV5-6
TGTGCCAGCAGCTTAGGGAGGGGGACTACTGAAGCTTTCTTT,CASSLGRGTTEAFF,TRBJ1-1,-,-,TRBV7-2
TGTGCCAGCAGCCCCTCTCGAAACACCATATATTTT,CASSPSRNTIYF,TRBJ1-3,-,-,TRBV14
TGTGCCAGCAGCTTAGGGACAGGCTTATACGAGCAGTACTTC,CASSLGTGLYEQYF,TRBJ2-7,TRBD1,-,TRBV7-9
TGTGCCAGCAGGGGAGGGGGCGTCAGATCCCAAGAGACCCAGTACTTC,CASRGGGVRSQETQYF,TRBJ2-5,-,-,TRBV7-2
TGTGCCACGGAAGGCTCTGGAAACACCATATATTTT,CATEGSGNTIYF,TRBJ1-3,-,-,TRBV10-3
TGTGCCAGCAGCTTAGCAAGGCTTACATGGCCGAACACCGGGGAGCTGTTTTTT,CASSLARLTWPNTGELFF,TRBJ2-2,-,-,TRBV7-2
TGTGCCAGCAGCTACGACAGGGTGGGGGAGACCCAGTACTTC,CASSYDRVGETQYF,TRBJ2-5,TRBD1,-,TRBV7-2
TGTGCCAGCAGTTCTGTGACTGAGAACACCGGGGAGCTGTTTTTT,CASSSVTENTGELFF,TRBJ2-2,-,once,TRBV27
TGTGCCAGCAGTGCCGTAGCGGGAGATGTAGATACGCAGTATTTT,CASSAVAGDVDTQYF,TRBJ2-3,TRBD2,-,TRBV6-4
TGCGCCAGCAGCCAAGGGGGCGCAATATCGGGAGAGACCCAGTACTTC,CASSQGGAISGETQYF,TRBJ2-5,TRBD1,-,TRBV5-1
TGTGCCAGCAGCTTAGGGGGTACTGCGAACACCGGGGAGCTGTTTTTT,CASSLGGTANTGELFF,TRBJ2-2,-,-,TRBV7-2
TGTGCCAGCAGCTTAACGGTGGGGGAGCCCCAGCATTTT,CASSLTVGEPQHF,TRBJ1-5,-,-,TRBV7-3
TGTGCCAGCAGTTCCCTTAAGCAGTTCTTC,CASSSLKQFF,TRBJ2-1,-,-,TRBV28
TGTGCCAGCAGCTTAGGAGGGACTAGAGGCTCCTACAATGAGCAGTTCTTC,CASSLGGTRGSYNEQFF,TRBJ2-1,TRBD2,-,TRBV7-2
TGCGCCAGCAGCTTGGCCGTCGCCGGAGGGGCCAACGTCCTGACTTTC,CASSLAVAGGANVLTF,TRBJ2-6,-,-,TRBV5-1